Presented here are 16 T cell receptor beta chains from one specimen sequenced in a study of regulatory T cells in long-lasting Graves disease (dated by TCRdb to the early 2020s). Preparation of the library involved multiplex PCR. Sequencing took place on an Illumina HiSeq 4000. TCR beta libraries were built with iRepertoire HTBI primers and Arm-PCR amplification of CDR3 regions. Using fastp trimming at Q25 and MiXCR clonotype assembly, TCRdb reanalyzed the public sequencing data and kept in-frame beta chains. All rows with the same CDR3 protein become a single entry with the most common DNA and genes. The sample profile shows just over 600,000 distinct CDR3 sequences; 16% of them were found once. The ten largest make up roughly 18% of the sample. The intended sense of this specimen's time point label: newly diagnosed GD, antithyroid drugs for less than 3 months. RNA was extracted from PBMCs in TRIzol for both TCR sequencing and RNA sequencing.

Separately, the same data were catalogued under a study of T cells in Graves' hyperthyroidism and ophthalmopathy.

Source: peripheral blood mononuclear cells (PBMCs), taken at new diagnosis, from a patient treated with antithyroid drugs. The origin of the receptors is a woman aged 25 to 39 with Graves disease. Donor details come from another sample of the same person, matched by shared clones.

This clonotype turned up a few times. The V gene is TRBV30, the J gene TRBJ1-1; no firm D call. The V gene's germline CDR1 is GTSNPN and CDR2 SVGIG (reference sequence). CDR3 length: 14 amino acids. V shed 0 bases and J shed 0 bases, with 8 bases lying between them. The CDR3 region is CAWSVRPVNTEAFF. CDR3 nucleotides: TGTGCCTGGAGTGTAAGACCCGTGAACACTGAAGCTTTCTTT.

The rearrangement joins TRBV7-8 to TRBJ2-7; D unresolved. Deletions cut 0 bases from V and 6 bases from J, with 9 bases between. This CDR3 spans 13 amino acids. Looked up from germline, CDR1 is SGHVS and CDR2 is FQNEAQ. DNA of the CDR3: TGTGCCAGCAGCTTAGCGGCGCTTGGCGAGCAGTACTTC. Amino acids: CASSLAALGEQYF.

This clonotype was counted many times. The rearrangement links TRBV28 to TRBJ2-3; D perhaps matches TRBD1 (5 bases). CDR3 length equals 19 residues. Germline loops: CDR1 MDHEN, CDR2 SYDVKM. Trimming took 5 bases from V and 2 from J, leaving 26 bases between them. The CDR3 sequence: CASSTIGRAQGSTTDTQYF. The CDR3 nucleotides are TGTGCCAGCAGTACAATAGGAAGAGCTCAGGGTTCGACCACAGATACGCAGTATTTT. The full variable domain, with the rest looked up from reference TRBV28 and TRBJ2-3, is DVKVTQSSRYLVKRTGEKVFLECVQDMDHENMFWYRQDPGLGLRLIYFSYDVKMKEKGDIPEGYSVSREKKERFSLILESASTNQTSMYLCASSTIGRAQGSTTDTQYFGPGTRLTVL.

The chain uses TRBV5-8 and TRBJ1-1; D is unresolved. This CDR3 has 12 residues. Germline CDR1 SGHTS, CDR2 YDEGEE. Trimming removed 2 bases from V and 8 bases from J, with 10 bases in between. CDR3 loop: CASSFNIREAFF. The CDR3 DNA reads as TGTGCCAGCAGCTTTAATATTCGGGAAGCTTTCTTT.

The chain couples TRBV5-1 to TRBJ1-2; TRBD1 agrees at 7 bases. Germline assignment: CDR1 SGHRS and CDR2 YFSETQ. Trimming at V came to 4 bases and at J to 6 bases, leaving 9 bases not matched to a gene. The CDR3 sequence is 14 residues long. The CDR3 reads CASSPRLRGDGYTF. DNA of the CDR3: TGCGCCAGCAGCCCCAGACTCAGGGGGGATGGCTACACCTTC.

The sample holds a few counts of this clonotype. One end of the junction varies from germline; a read error may be responsible. The chain combines TRBV30 with TRBJ1-2; possibly TRBD1 for D (6 bases). Germline V gene lookup returns CDR1 GTSNPN and CDR2 SVGIG (reference sequence). The CDR3 extends over 14 amino acids. Here the CDR3 reads CAWTAQGRGAGHTF. The CDR3 DNA sequence: TGTGCCTGGACGGCCCAGGGTCGGGGGGCTGGCCACACCTTC.

This clonotype was seen repeatedly, ten times or more. This sequence joins TRBV11-2 and TRBJ2-3; D remains unclear. V was pared by 2 bases and J by 3 bases, with 6 bases between. CDR1 is SGHAT, CDR2 FQNNGV, per germline. The CDR3 contains 13 residues. The CDR3 here is CASSLYSTDTQYF. The DNA for the CDR3 is TGTGCCAGCAGCTTATACAGTACAGATACGCAGTATTTT.

The chain joins TRBV6-1 to TRBJ1-3; weak D call: TRBD1 (5 bases). The CDR3 has 17 residues. V was shortened by 6 bases and J by 0 bases, with 18 bases between the two germline ends. CDR1 is MNHNS and CDR2 is SASEGT in the germline V gene. The CDR3 here is CASSGELQALSGNTIYF. CDR3 sequence (DNA): TGTGCCAGCAGCGGGGAATTACAGGCGCTCTCTGGAAACACCATATATTTT.

The sample holds a few counts of this clonotype. V usage is TRBV20-1 and J usage is TRBJ2-7; 8 nucleotides agree with TRBD2. The germline V gene encodes CDR1 DFQATT and CDR2 SNEGSKA (reference sequence). The CDR3 is made up of 14 amino acids. With V trimmed by 2 bases and J by 0 bases, 3 bases remained unmatched. CDR3 nucleotides: TGCAGTGCTAGAACTAGCGGTAGCTCCTACGAGCAGTACTTC. Its protein product is CSARTSGSSYEQYF.

There are a few counts of this clonotype. The V call is TRBV2, the J call TRBJ2-5, with D unresolved. Germline CDR1 reads SNHLY; CDR2 reads FYNNEI. V was shortened by 8 bases and J by 5 bases, with 12 bases between the two germline ends. The CDR3 covers 12 residues. The CDR3 DNA is TGTGCCAGCGGCGGCAGTTGGGAGACCCAGTACTTC. Amino acids: CASGGSWETQYF.

At least ten counts were recorded for this clonotype. J is TRBJ2-7 and V is TRBV28, with D perhaps matching TRBD2 (7 bases). V lost 6 bases and J 4 bases, leaving 22 bases between the germline ends. Germline values: CDR1 MDHEN, CDR2 SYDVKM. The CDR3 spans 16 residues. The CDR3 region is CASRPLGGRGGYEQYF. The CDR3 bases are TGTGCCAGCAGACCTCTAGGCGGGAGAGGGGGATACGAGCAGTACTTC.

This clonotype was seen ten or more times. The gene calls are TRBV11-2 and TRBJ2-7; tentatively, D is TRBD2 (6 bases). V was trimmed by 2 bases and J by 4 bases, leaving 12 bases between them. The CDR3 totals 14 residues. Germline V gene data show CDR1 as SGHAT and CDR2 as FQNNGV. The CDR3 reads CASSLTGSVYEQYF. For the CDR3, the DNA is TGTGCCAGCAGCTTAACCGGGAGCGTGTACGAGCAGTACTTC. Combining the CDR3 with reference TRBV11-2 and TRBJ2-7 gives the whole variable domain EAGVAQSPRYKIIEKRQSVAFWCNPISGHATLYWYQQILGQGPKLLIQFQNNGVVDDSQLPKDRFSAERLKGVDSTLKIQPAKLEDSAVYLCASSLTGSVYEQYFGPGTRLTVT.

In its sample, this clonotype was seen a few times. This chain connects TRBV30 to TRBJ2-7, with D perhaps matching TRBD2 (6 bases). V gave up 5 bases and J gave up 2 bases, with 10 bases separating them. The germline CDR1 and CDR2 sequences are GTSNPN and SVGIG (reference sequence). This CDR3 comprises 12 residues. For the CDR3, the DNA is TGTGCCTGGTCCGCGGGAACCTACGAGCAGTACTTC. Translating it yields CAWSAGTYEQYF.

In this sample, this clonotype turned up many times. This CDR3 reads CASIPEGNPYEQYF. CDR3 bases: TGTGCCAGCATCCCCGAGGGGAACCCCTACGAGCAGTACTTC. V usage is TRBV6-1 and J usage is TRBJ2-7; tentatively, D is TRBD1 or TRBD2 (5 bases each). The CDR3 length is 14 residues. Germline V gene lookup returns CDR1 MNHNS and CDR2 SASEGT. V was pared by 7 bases and J by 2 bases, with 15 bases between.

This clonotype was found many times. The V call is TRBV27, the J call TRBJ1-2; a weak D match, TRBD1 (6 bases). This CDR3 spans 14 amino acids. The germline CDR1 and CDR2 sequences are MNHEY and SMNVEV (reference sequence). With 2 bases removed from V and 3 bases from J, the gap between germline ends came to 10 bases. Here the CDR3 reads CASSLRGVDYGYTF. Written as DNA, the CDR3 is TGTGCCAGCAGTTTAAGGGGGGTTGACTATGGCTACACCTTC.

The chain links TRBV30 to TRBJ1-4, with D perhaps matching TRBD1 (6 bases). Germline CDR1 and CDR2: GTSNPN and SVGIG (reference sequence). CDR3 length: 17 amino acids. Trimming cost V 0 bases and J 6 bases, with 20 bases left between them. CDR3 in DNA: TGTGCCTGGAGTGTACGTTCTTGGAGGGGGAATTATGAAAAACTGTTTTTT. Encoded protein: CAWSVRSWRGNYEKLFF.